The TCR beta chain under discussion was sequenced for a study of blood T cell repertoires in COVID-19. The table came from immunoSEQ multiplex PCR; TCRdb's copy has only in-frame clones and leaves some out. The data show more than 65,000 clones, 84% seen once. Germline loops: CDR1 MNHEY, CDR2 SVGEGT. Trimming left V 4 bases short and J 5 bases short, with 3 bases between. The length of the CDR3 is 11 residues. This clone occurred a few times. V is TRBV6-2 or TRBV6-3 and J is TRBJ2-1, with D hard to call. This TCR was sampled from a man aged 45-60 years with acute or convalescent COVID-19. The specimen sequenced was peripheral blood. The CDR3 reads CASSLNNEQFF. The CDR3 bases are TGTGCCAGCAGTTTAAACAATGAGCAGTTCTTC.